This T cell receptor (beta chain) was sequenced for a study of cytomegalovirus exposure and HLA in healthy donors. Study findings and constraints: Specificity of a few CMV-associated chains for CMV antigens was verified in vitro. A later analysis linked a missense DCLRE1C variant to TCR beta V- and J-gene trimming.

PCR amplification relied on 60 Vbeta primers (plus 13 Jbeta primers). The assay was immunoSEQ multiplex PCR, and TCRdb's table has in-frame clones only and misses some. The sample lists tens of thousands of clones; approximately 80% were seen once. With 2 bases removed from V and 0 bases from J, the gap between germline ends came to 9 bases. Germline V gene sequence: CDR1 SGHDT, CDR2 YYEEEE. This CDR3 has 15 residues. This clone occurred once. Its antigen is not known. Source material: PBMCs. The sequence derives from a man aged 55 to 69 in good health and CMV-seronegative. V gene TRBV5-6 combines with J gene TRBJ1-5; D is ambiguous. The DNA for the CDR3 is TGTGCCAGCAGCTTATGGCAGTATAGCAATCAGCCCCAGCATTTT. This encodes CASSLWQYSNQPQHF.